This T cell receptor (beta chain) was captured by sequencing in a study of T-cell reconstitution after alpha-beta-depleted transplantation in children. Library preparation (for TCRbeta) was performed with unique molecular identifiers. TCRdb reprocessed the PCR reads with MiXCR, giving one entry per CDR3 protein. The table has about 280,000 distinct CDR3 sequences, around a tenth seen once. This clonotype was picked up many times. Its specificity is not known. Germline CDR1 is SGHVS and CDR2 is FNYEAQ. The CDR3 covers 15 residues. Trimming took off 6 bases at V and 1 base at J, with 12 bases between the two ends. Points from the study as a whole: About two months after transplant, alpha-beta T cells reportedly came from several hundred expanded graft clones. A year had passed since transplant, and T-cell counts and diversity by then came mostly from newly produced T cells.

The rearrangement links TRBV7-6 to TRBJ2-2; D is uncertain. The sample in question was peripheral blood, obtained 180 days after TCRalphabeta/CD19-depleted stem cell transplant. The receptor comes from a male patient under 10 years old who had a stem cell transplant for chronic granulomatous disease, so the T cells may come from the graft donor. This CDR3 is CASRSLTGNTGELFF. The CDR3 nucleotides are TGTGCCAGCAGATCCCTAACGGGGAACACCGGGGAGCTGTTTTTT.